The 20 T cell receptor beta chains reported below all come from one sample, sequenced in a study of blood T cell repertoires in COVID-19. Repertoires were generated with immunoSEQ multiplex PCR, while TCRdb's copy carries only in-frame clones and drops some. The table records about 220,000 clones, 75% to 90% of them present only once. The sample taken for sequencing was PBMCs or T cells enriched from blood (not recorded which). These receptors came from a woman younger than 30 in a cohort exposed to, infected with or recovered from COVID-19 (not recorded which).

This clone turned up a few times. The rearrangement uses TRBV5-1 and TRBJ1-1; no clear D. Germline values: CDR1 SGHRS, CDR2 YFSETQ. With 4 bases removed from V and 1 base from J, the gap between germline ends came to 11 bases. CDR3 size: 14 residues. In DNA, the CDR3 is TGCGCCAGCAGCCAAAATACAGAGAACACTGAAGCTTTCTTT. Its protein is CASSQNTENTEAFF. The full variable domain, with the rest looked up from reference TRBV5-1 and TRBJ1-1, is KAGVTQTPRYLIKTRGQQVTLSCSPISGHRSVSWYQQTPGQGLQFLFEYFSETQRNKGNFPGRFSGRQFSNSRSEMNVSTLELGDSALYLCASSQNTENTEAFFGQGTRLTVV.

The CDR3 DNA reads TGTGCCACCAGTGATTTGCCGGGTAACGGCTACACCTTC. Translation: CATSDLPGNGYTF. V and J are TRBV24-1 and TRBJ1-2, with D unresolved. Germline CDR1 and CDR2: KGHDR and SFDVKD. CDR3 length: 13 amino acids. Trimming removed 0 bases from V and 8 bases from J, with 9 bases in between.

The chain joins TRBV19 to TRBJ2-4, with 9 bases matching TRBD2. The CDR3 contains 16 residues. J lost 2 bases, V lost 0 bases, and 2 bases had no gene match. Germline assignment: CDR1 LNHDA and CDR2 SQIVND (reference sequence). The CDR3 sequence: CASSIDAGGPKNIQYF. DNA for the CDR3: TGTGCCAGTAGTATAGATGCGGGAGGGCCCAAAAACATTCAGTACTTC.

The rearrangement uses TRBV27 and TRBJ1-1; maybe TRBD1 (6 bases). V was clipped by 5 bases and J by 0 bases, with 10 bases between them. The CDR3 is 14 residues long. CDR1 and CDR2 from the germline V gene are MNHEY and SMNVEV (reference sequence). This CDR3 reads CASSLTGMNTEAFF. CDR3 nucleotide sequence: TGTGCCAGCAGTCTAACAGGGATGAACACTGAAGCTTTCTTT.

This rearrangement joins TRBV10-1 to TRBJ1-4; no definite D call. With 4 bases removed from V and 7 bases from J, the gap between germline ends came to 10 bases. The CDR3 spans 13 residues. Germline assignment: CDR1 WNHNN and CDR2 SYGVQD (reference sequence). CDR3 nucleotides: TGCGCCAGCAGTGTAAGGTCAGGTGAAAAACTGTTTTTT. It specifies CASSVRSGEKLFF.

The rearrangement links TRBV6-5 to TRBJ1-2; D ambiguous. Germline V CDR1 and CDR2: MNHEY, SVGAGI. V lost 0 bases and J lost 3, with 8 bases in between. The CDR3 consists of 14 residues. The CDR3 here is CASSYSSGYYGYTF. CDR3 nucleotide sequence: TGTGCCAGCAGTTACTCTTCAGGCTACTATGGCTACACCTTC.

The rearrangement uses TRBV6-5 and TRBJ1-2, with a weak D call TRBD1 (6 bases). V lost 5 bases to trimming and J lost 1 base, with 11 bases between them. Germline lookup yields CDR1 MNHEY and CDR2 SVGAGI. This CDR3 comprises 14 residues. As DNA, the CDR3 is TGTGCCAGCAGTAGACAGGCTGGTAACTATGGCTACACCTTC. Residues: CASSRQAGNYGYTF.

The CDR3 bases are TGCGCCAGCAGTTCTGGGACAGGGAATGAAAAACTGTTTTTT. Translation: CASSSGTGNEKLFF. The chain recombines TRBV5-1 with TRBJ1-4; 9 bases are shared with TRBD1. The V and J ends lost 5 bases and 5 bases, in that order; junction bases with no gene match: 4. Germline-derived CDR1 and CDR2 are SGHRS and YFSETQ. CDR3 length equals 14 residues.

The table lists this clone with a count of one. The CDR3 bases are TGTGCCAGCAGTCGGGGGTTGGGTCGTTCACCCCTCCACTTT. Translated: CASSRGLGRSPLHF. The chain uses TRBV28 and TRBJ1-6; tentative D call: TRBD1 (5 bases). V lost 5 bases and J 9 bases, leaving 14 bases between the germline ends. Germline V CDR1 and CDR2: MDHEN, SYDVKM. The CDR3 consists of 14 residues.

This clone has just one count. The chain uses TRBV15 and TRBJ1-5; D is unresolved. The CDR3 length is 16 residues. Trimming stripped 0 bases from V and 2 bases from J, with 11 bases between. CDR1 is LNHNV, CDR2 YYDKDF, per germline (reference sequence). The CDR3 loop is CATSRDRGSGNQPQHF. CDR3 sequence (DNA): TGTGCCACCAGCAGAGATCGGGGTAGTGGCAATCAGCCCCAGCATTTT.

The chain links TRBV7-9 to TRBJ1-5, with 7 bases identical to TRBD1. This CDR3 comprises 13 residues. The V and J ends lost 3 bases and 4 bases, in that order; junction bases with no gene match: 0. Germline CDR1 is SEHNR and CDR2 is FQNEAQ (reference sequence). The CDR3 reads CASSLTGNQPQHF. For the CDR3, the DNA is TGTGCCAGCAGCTTGACAGGGAATCAGCCCCAGCATTTT.

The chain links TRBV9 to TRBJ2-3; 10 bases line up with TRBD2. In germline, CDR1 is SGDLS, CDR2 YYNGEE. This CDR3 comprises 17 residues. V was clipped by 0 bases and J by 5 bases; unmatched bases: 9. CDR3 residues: CASSVGASGGSKDTQYF. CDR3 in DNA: TGTGCCAGCAGCGTAGGCGCTAGCGGGGGCTCGAAAGATACGCAGTATTTT.

CDR3 sequence (DNA): TGTGCCAGCAGCCAAGTAGCGGGAGGCCTTGTTGAGCAGTTCTTC. Protein sequence: CASSQVAGGLVEQFF. The chain uses TRBV3-1 (or the pseudogene TRBV3-2) and TRBJ2-1, with 10 bases that match TRBD2. This CDR3 contains 15 residues. Germline trimming cut 1 base from V and 9 bases from J; bases unmatched to any gene: 6. Looked up from germline, CDR1 is LGHDT and CDR2 is YNNKEL (reference sequence).

The DNA of the CDR3 is TGTGCCAGCAGCGTCGACTGGAACACCGGGGAGCTGTTTTTT. Residues: CASSVDWNTGELFF. This sequence joins TRBV6-5 and TRBJ2-2; D not certain. The germline CDR1 and CDR2 sequences are MNHEY and SVGAGI. The CDR3 has 14 amino acids. The ends were cut back, 6 bases at V and 1 base at J, with 9 bases in the middle.

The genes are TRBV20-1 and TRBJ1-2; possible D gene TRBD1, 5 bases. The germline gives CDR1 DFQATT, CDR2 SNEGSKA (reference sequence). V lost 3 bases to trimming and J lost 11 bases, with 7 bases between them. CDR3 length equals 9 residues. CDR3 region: CSARGLYTF. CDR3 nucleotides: TGCAGTGCTAGGGGGCTATACACCTTC.

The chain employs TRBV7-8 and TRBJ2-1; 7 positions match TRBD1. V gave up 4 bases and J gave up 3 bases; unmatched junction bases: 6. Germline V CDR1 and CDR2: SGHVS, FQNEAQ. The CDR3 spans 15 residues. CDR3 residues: CASSSVGDSYNEQFF. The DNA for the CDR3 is TGTGCCAGCAGCTCGGTGGGGGACAGCTACAATGAGCAGTTCTTC.

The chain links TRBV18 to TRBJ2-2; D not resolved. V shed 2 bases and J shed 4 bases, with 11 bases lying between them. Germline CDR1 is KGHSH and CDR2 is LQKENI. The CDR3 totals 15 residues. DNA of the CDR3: TGTGCCAGCTCACCATCCCAGGTTTCCACCGGGGAGCTGTTTTTT. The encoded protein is CASSPSQVSTGELFF.

The CDR3 DNA sequence: TGTGCCAGTAGTCCGACAGTACCCTATGGCTACACCTTC. The encoded protein is CASSPTVPYGYTF. This chain uses TRBV19 with TRBJ1-2, with D maybe TRBD1 (5 bases). The length of the CDR3 is 13 residues. V shed 5 bases and J shed 4 bases, with 11 bases lying between them. Germline CDR1 and CDR2: LNHDA and SQIVND (reference sequence).

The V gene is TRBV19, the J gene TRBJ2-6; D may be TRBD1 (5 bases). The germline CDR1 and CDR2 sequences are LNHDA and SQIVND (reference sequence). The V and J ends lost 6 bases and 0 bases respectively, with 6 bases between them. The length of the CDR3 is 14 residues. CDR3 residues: CASSTGSGANVLTF. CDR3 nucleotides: TGTGCCAGTAGCACAGGCTCTGGGGCCAACGTCCTGACTTTC. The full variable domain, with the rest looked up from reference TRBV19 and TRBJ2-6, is DGGITQSPKYLFRKEGQNVTLSCEQNLNHDAMYWYRQDPGQGLRLIYYSQIVNDFQKGDIAEGYSVSREKKESFPLTVTSAQKNPTAFYLCASSTGSGANVLTFGAGSRLTVL.

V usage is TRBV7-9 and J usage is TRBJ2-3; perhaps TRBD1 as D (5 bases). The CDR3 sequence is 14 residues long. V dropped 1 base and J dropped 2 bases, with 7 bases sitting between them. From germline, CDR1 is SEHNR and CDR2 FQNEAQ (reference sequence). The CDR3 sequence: CASSLEGDTDTQYF. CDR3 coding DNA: TGTGCCAGCAGCTTAGAAGGGGACACAGATACGCAGTATTTT. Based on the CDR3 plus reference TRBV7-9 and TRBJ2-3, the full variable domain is DTGVSQNPRHKITKRGQNVTFRCDPISEHNRLYWYRQTLGQGPEFLTYFQNEAQLEKSRLLSDRFSAERPKGSFSTLEIQRTEQGDSAMYLCASSLEGDTDTQYFGPGTRLTVL.